Listed below are T cell receptor beta chains from one sample, sequenced in a study of T cell responses to AZD1222 COVID-19 vaccine. The repertoire was sequenced with immunoSEQ multiplex PCR; TCRdb's copy has only in-frame clones and lacks some. The sample has more than 95,000 clones; 88% are singletons. Material: peripheral blood, obtained on day 0 of AZD1222 vaccination. All receptors derive from an adult in good health. CDR3s include the opening cysteine and the closing phenylalanine or tryptophan. Fields, in order: CDR3 protein, CDR3 DNA, J gene, D gene, clone size, V gene. A D gene is named only where the DNA matches it firmly. Size is stated for part of the rows, as once, few or many counts, or as a class when the clone is expanded.

CDR3aa: CASSFLKGLSSYEQYF
CDR3nt: TGTGCCAGCAGTTTTTTGAAGGGCCTTAGCTCCTACGAGCAGTACTTC
j_gene: TRBJ2-7
d_gene: -
abundance: -
v_gene: TRBV28

CDR3aa: CASSWTGALYEQYF
CDR3nt: TGTGCCAGCAGTTGGACAGGGGCACTCTACGAGCAGTACTTC
j_gene: TRBJ2-7
d_gene: TRBD1
abundance: -
v_gene: TRBV6-2/TRBV6-3

CDR3aa: CASSHRTGGVGNQPQHF
CDR3nt: TGTGCCAGCAGTCATCGGACAGGGGGTGTCGGCAATCAGCCCCAGCATTTT
j_gene: TRBJ1-5
d_gene: TRBD1
abundance: -
v_gene: TRBV28

CDR3aa: CASSRRLAGGQETQYF
CDR3nt: TGTGCCAGCAGCCGACGACTAGCGGGAGGGCAAGAGACCCAGTACTTC
j_gene: TRBJ2-5
d_gene: TRBD2
abundance: -
v_gene: TRBV4-2

CDR3aa: CSVRPDSYEQYF
CDR3nt: TGCAGCGTTCGTCCAGACTCCTACGAGCAGTACTTC
j_gene: TRBJ2-7
d_gene: -
abundance: -
v_gene: TRBV29-1

CDR3aa: CASRQGQGAFYGYTF
CDR3nt: TGTGCCAGCAGGCAAGGACAGGGGGCCTTCTATGGCTACACCTTC
j_gene: TRBJ1-2
d_gene: TRBD1
abundance: -
v_gene: TRBV28

CDR3aa: CASSTRDRVNYGYTF
CDR3nt: TGTGCCAGCAGCACCAGGGACAGGGTAAACTATGGCTACACCTTC
j_gene: TRBJ1-2
d_gene: TRBD1
abundance: -
v_gene: TRBV9

CDR3aa: CASSLAGGFGYTF
CDR3nt: TGTGCCAGCAGTTTGGCAGGGGGTTTTGGCTACACCTTC
j_gene: TRBJ1-2
d_gene: TRBD1
abundance: -
v_gene: TRBV12-3/TRBV12-4

CDR3aa: CASSQDHGDQPQHF
CDR3nt: TGTGCCAGCAGCCAAGATCACGGAGATCAGCCCCAGCATTTT
j_gene: TRBJ1-5
d_gene: -
abundance: -
v_gene: TRBV14

CDR3aa: CAISDAPGQGTEAFF
CDR3nt: TGTGCCATCAGTGACGCCCCGGGACAGGGGACTGAAGCTTTCTTT
j_gene: TRBJ1-1
d_gene: TRBD1
abundance: -
v_gene: TRBV10-3

CDR3aa: CASSRQGPQGIYEQYF
CDR3nt: TGTGCCAGCAGCCGCCAGGGGCCCCAAGGGATTTACGAGCAGTACTTC
j_gene: TRBJ2-7
d_gene: -
abundance: -
v_gene: TRBV11-3

CDR3aa: CASSPAGVSNTEAFF
CDR3nt: TGTGCCAGCAGTCCCGCGGGGGTCAGTAACACTGAAGCTTTCTTT
j_gene: TRBJ1-1
d_gene: -
abundance: -
v_gene: TRBV28

CDR3aa: CASSLRTSGSYEQYF
CDR3nt: TGTGCCAGCAGCCTCAGGACTAGCGGATCCTACGAGCAGTACTTC
j_gene: TRBJ2-7
d_gene: TRBD2
abundance: -
v_gene: TRBV14

CDR3aa: CASSQGGLGTQYF
CDR3nt: TGCGCCAGCAGCCAAGGCGGTCTCGGGACCCAGTACTTC
j_gene: TRBJ2-5
d_gene: -
abundance: -
v_gene: TRBV4-1

CDR3aa: CASSSRGAGTDTQYF
CDR3nt: TGTGCCAGCAGTTCCCGGGGGGCCGGGACAGATACGCAGTATTTT
j_gene: TRBJ2-3
d_gene: -
abundance: once
v_gene: TRBV6-2/TRBV6-3

CDR3aa: CATSGLGGTDTQYF
CDR3nt: TGTGCCACCAGTGGATTGGGGGGCACAGATACGCAGTATTTT
j_gene: TRBJ2-3
d_gene: -
abundance: -
v_gene: TRBV24-1

CDR3aa: CASSGGTYEQYF
CDR3nt: TGTGCCAGCTCGGGGGGAACGTACGAGCAGTACTTC
j_gene: TRBJ2-7
d_gene: -
abundance: -
v_gene: TRBV18

CDR3aa: CASSYSTSSYEQYF
CDR3nt: TGTGCCAGCAGTTACTCGACAAGCAGCTACGAGCAGTACTTC
j_gene: TRBJ2-7
d_gene: -
abundance: -
v_gene: TRBV6-2/TRBV6-3

CDR3aa: CASSFENTIYF
CDR3nt: TGTGCCAGCAGCTTCGAAAACACCATATATTTT
j_gene: TRBJ1-3
d_gene: -
abundance: once
v_gene: TRBV5-4

CDR3aa: CASSQSLREGETEAFF
CDR3nt: TGCGCCAGCAGTCAATCGTTAAGGGAAGGAGAAACTGAAGCTTTCTTT
j_gene: TRBJ1-1
d_gene: -
abundance: few
v_gene: TRBV23-1

CDR3aa: CASSLVGLAYEQYF
CDR3nt: TGTGCCAGCAGCTTAGTGGGACTAGCCTACGAGCAGTACTTC
j_gene: TRBJ2-7
d_gene: TRBD2
abundance: -
v_gene: TRBV7-2

CDR3aa: CASSGDRVYTGELFF
CDR3nt: TGTGCCAGCAGCGGTGACAGGGTGTATACCGGGGAGCTGTTTTTT
j_gene: TRBJ2-2
d_gene: TRBD1
abundance: few
v_gene: TRBV5-4

CDR3aa: CASSPVGSNQPQHF
CDR3nt: TGTGCCAGTTCCCCCGTGGGGTCCAATCAGCCCCAGCATTTT
j_gene: TRBJ1-5
d_gene: -
abundance: -
v_gene: TRBV19

CDR3aa: CSASPGALMNTEAFF
CDR3nt: TGCAGTGCTAGTCCGGGGGCCCTCATGAACACTGAAGCTTTCTTT
j_gene: TRBJ1-1
d_gene: -
abundance: -
v_gene: TRBV20-1

CDR3aa: CATSDPTGGSYNEQFF
CDR3nt: TGTGCCACCAGTGATCCAACAGGGGGTAGCTACAATGAGCAGTTCTTC
j_gene: TRBJ2-1
d_gene: TRBD1
abundance: -
v_gene: TRBV24-1

CDR3aa: CSVVGPYNTEAFF
CDR3nt: TGCAGCGTTGTTGGTCCTTATAACACTGAAGCTTTCTTT
j_gene: TRBJ1-1
d_gene: -
abundance: -
v_gene: TRBV29-1

CDR3aa: CASSPSLAQPQHF
CDR3nt: TGTGCCAGCAGCCCTTCCCTCGCCCAGCCCCAGCATTTT
j_gene: TRBJ1-5
d_gene: -
abundance: -
v_gene: TRBV4-2

CDR3aa: CATSDPTIPKQFF
CDR3nt: TGTGCCACCAGTGATCCAACTATTCCAAAGCAGTTCTTC
j_gene: TRBJ2-1
d_gene: -
abundance: -
v_gene: TRBV24-1

CDR3aa: CASSIARTGRTEAFF
CDR3nt: TGTGCCAGTAGTATCGCCCGGACAGGGAGAACTGAAGCTTTCTTT
j_gene: TRBJ1-1
d_gene: TRBD1
abundance: -
v_gene: TRBV19

CDR3aa: CASSTGQGAREKLFF
CDR3nt: TGTGCCAGCTCAACTGGACAGGGGGCGCGCGAAAAACTGTTTTTT
j_gene: TRBJ1-4
d_gene: TRBD1
abundance: -
v_gene: TRBV18

CDR3aa: CASSYSPGPAFF
CDR3nt: TGTGCCAGCAGTTACTCCCCGGGGCCAGCTTTCTTT
j_gene: TRBJ1-1
d_gene: -
abundance: once
v_gene: TRBV6-2/TRBV6-3

CDR3aa: CASSVGAGPAYEQYF
CDR3nt: TGTGCCAGCAGCGTAGGGGCAGGGCCTGCCTACGAGCAGTACTTC
j_gene: TRBJ2-7
d_gene: -
abundance: -
v_gene: TRBV9

CDR3aa: CASPASGEILAKNIQYF
CDR3nt: TGTGCCAGCCCCGCTAGCGGGGAGATTCTAGCCAAAAACATTCAGTACTTC
j_gene: TRBJ2-4
d_gene: TRBD2
abundance: -
v_gene: TRBV7-2

CDR3aa: CASSRLKRGGEQYF
CDR3nt: TGTGCCAGCTCTCGGCTAAAGAGGGGTGGCGAGCAGTACTTC
j_gene: TRBJ2-7
d_gene: -
abundance: -
v_gene: TRBV6-5

CDR3aa: CASSYSVSWTEAFF
CDR3nt: TGTGCCAGCAGTTACTCCGTCAGTTGGACTGAAGCTTTCTTT
j_gene: TRBJ1-1
d_gene: -
abundance: -
v_gene: TRBV6-5

CDR3aa: CASSLHSGYEQYF
CDR3nt: TGTGCCAGCAGTTTACATAGCGGGTACGAGCAGTACTTC
j_gene: TRBJ2-7
d_gene: TRBD2
abundance: -
v_gene: TRBV12-3/TRBV12-4

CDR3aa: CATSRTRTGINEQFF
CDR3nt: TGTGCCACCAGCAGAACTCGGACAGGGATCAATGAGCAGTTCTTC
j_gene: TRBJ2-1
d_gene: TRBD1
abundance: -
v_gene: TRBV15

CDR3aa: CASSQELFPNEKLFF
CDR3nt: TGCGCCAGCAGCCAAGAGCTCTTCCCTAATGAAAAACTGTTTTTT
j_gene: TRBJ1-4
d_gene: -
abundance: -
v_gene: TRBV4-1

CDR3aa: CATSRAGGQGSRSPLHF
CDR3nt: TGTGCCACCAGCAGAGCCGGGGGGCAGGGATCCCGCTCACCCCTCCACTTT
j_gene: TRBJ1-6
d_gene: -
abundance: -
v_gene: TRBV15

CDR3aa: CASSVWGPNEKLFF
CDR3nt: TGTGCCAGCAGTGTATGGGGGCCTAATGAAAAACTGTTTTTT
j_gene: TRBJ1-4
d_gene: -
abundance: -
v_gene: TRBV2

CDR3aa: CASSFGRGGTEAFF
CDR3nt: TGTGCCAGCAGCTTTGGGAGAGGGGGAACTGAAGCTTTCTTT
j_gene: TRBJ1-1
d_gene: -
abundance: -
v_gene: TRBV13

CDR3aa: CASSYRSGPTYNEQFF
CDR3nt: TGTGCCAGCAGTTACCGTAGCGGTCCAACCTACAATGAGCAGTTCTTC
j_gene: TRBJ2-1
d_gene: -
abundance: -
v_gene: TRBV6-5

CDR3aa: CSASERTAPNSPLHF
CDR3nt: TGCAGTGCTAGTGAAAGGACAGCTCCGAATTCACCCCTCCACTTT
j_gene: TRBJ1-6
d_gene: -
abundance: -
v_gene: TRBV20-1

CDR3aa: CASSPTGPYEQYF
CDR3nt: TGCGCCAGCTCCCCCACGGGGCCCTACGAGCAGTACTTC
j_gene: TRBJ2-7
d_gene: -
abundance: -
v_gene: TRBV10-1

CDR3aa: CASSVGGSATYEQYF
CDR3nt: TGTGCCAGCAGCGTAGGAGGGAGCGCGACTTACGAGCAGTACTTC
j_gene: TRBJ2-7
d_gene: -
abundance: -
v_gene: TRBV9

CDR3aa: CASSLGSGRLTGELFF
CDR3nt: TGTGCCAGCAGCTTAGGTAGCGGGAGATTGACCGGGGAGCTGTTTTTT
j_gene: TRBJ2-2
d_gene: TRBD2
abundance: -
v_gene: TRBV7-2

CDR3aa: CASSQELRGGRDIQYF
CDR3nt: TGCGCCAGCAGCCAAGAATTACGGGGGGGAAGGGACATTCAGTACTTC
j_gene: TRBJ2-4
d_gene: TRBD2
abundance: -
v_gene: TRBV4-3

CDR3aa: CASSLDGRGYNEQFF
CDR3nt: TGTGCCAGCAGCTTAGATGGGAGGGGGTACAATGAGCAGTTCTTC
j_gene: TRBJ2-1
d_gene: -
abundance: -
v_gene: TRBV11-3

CDR3aa: CATSRGGQGHAGQPQHF
CDR3nt: TGTGCCACCAGCAGAGGGGGACAGGGCCACGCCGGTCAGCCCCAGCATTTT
j_gene: TRBJ1-5
d_gene: TRBD1
abundance: -
v_gene: TRBV15

CDR3aa: CASSFGGRTNTGELFF
CDR3nt: TGTGCCAGCAGTTTTGGGGGGCGGACGAACACCGGGGAGCTGTTTTTT
j_gene: TRBJ2-2
d_gene: -
abundance: -
v_gene: TRBV28

CDR3aa: CASIRTGTPNEAFF
CDR3nt: TGTGCCAGCATCAGAACCGGGACCCCAAATGAAGCTTTCTTT
j_gene: TRBJ1-1
d_gene: -
abundance: -
v_gene: TRBV6-5

CDR3aa: CASRTSGGRYNEQFF
CDR3nt: TGTGCCAGCAGGACTTCTGGCGGCAGATACAATGAGCAGTTCTTC
j_gene: TRBJ2-1
d_gene: -
abundance: -
v_gene: TRBV28

CDR3aa: CASSPGPAVSRPLETQYF
CDR3nt: TGTGCCAGCTCACCAGGGCCCGCGGTCTCTCGTCCTCTAGAGACCCAGTACTTC
j_gene: TRBJ2-5
d_gene: -
abundance: -
v_gene: TRBV18

CDR3aa: CASSLGSPYEQYF
CDR3nt: TGTGCCAGCAGCTTAGGATCTCCCTACGAGCAGTACTTC
j_gene: TRBJ2-7
d_gene: -
abundance: -
v_gene: TRBV11-2

CDR3aa: CASRGFGGYNSPLHF
CDR3nt: TGTGCCAGCAGAGGGTTCGGGGGATATAATTCACCCCTCCACTTT
j_gene: TRBJ1-6
d_gene: -
abundance: -
v_gene: TRBV25-1

CDR3aa: CASRSGGSRGTQYF
CDR3nt: TGTGCCAGCAGGAGTGGCGGGAGTAGAGGTACGCAGTATTTT
j_gene: TRBJ2-3
d_gene: TRBD2
abundance: -
v_gene: TRBV27

CDR3aa: CASSRLTQRGETQYF
CDR3nt: TGTGCCAGCAGCCGCTTGACCCAAAGGGGCGAGACCCAGTACTTC
j_gene: TRBJ2-5
d_gene: -
abundance: -
v_gene: TRBV4-2

CDR3aa: CSVLGGLVYNEQFF
CDR3nt: TGCAGCGTTCTGGGAGGCCTAGTCTACAATGAGCAGTTCTTC
j_gene: TRBJ2-1
d_gene: -
abundance: -
v_gene: TRBV29-1

CDR3aa: CASSPGTDIYGYTF
CDR3nt: TGTGCCAGCAGTCCCGGGACAGATATTTATGGCTACACCTTC
j_gene: TRBJ1-2
d_gene: TRBD1
abundance: -
v_gene: TRBV2

CDR3aa: CASSFREYSGNTIYF
CDR3nt: TGTGCCAGCAGCTTCCGGGAGTACTCTGGAAACACCATATATTTT
j_gene: TRBJ1-3
d_gene: -
abundance: -
v_gene: TRBV7-9